Listed below are T cell receptor beta chains from one sample, sequenced in a study of shared clonotypes between healthy human individuals. Sequenced by immunoSEQ multiplex PCR; TCRdb stores in-frame clones only, minus some. The repertoire holds 980,000 or so clones, with about 80% as singletons. Material: memory CD4+ T cells sorted from blood. All receptors come from a man aged 18-30 years in good health. CDR3s include the opening cysteine and the closing phenylalanine or tryptophan. D genes are given only for firm matches. Clone sizes are given selectively: once, few, many, or a class where the clone is expanded.

length	V	J	D	size	DNA	CDR3
12	TRBV5-1	TRBJ2-5	.	once	TGCGCCAGCCAGGCGGAGCAAGAGACCCAGTACTTC	CASQAEQETQYF
14	TRBV2	TRBJ2-5	TRBD2	.	TGTGCCAGCACGCGGGAGCGGCTTGGGGAGACCCAGTACTTC	CASTRERLGETQYF
16	TRBV4-1	TRBJ2-2	TRBD1	.	TGCGCCAGCAGCCATGGGGACAGGGGGTTTTCCGGGGAGCTGTTTTTT	CASSHGDRGFSGELFF
13	TRBV7-2	TRBJ2-2	.	.	TGTGCCAGCAGCTTATTTAACACCGGGGAGCTGTTTTTT	CASSLFNTGELFF
13	TRBV30	TRBJ2-4	TRBD1	.	TGTGCCTGGGACAGGGGGACCAAAAACATTCAGTACTTC	CAWDRGTKNIQYF
16	TRBV6-5	TRBJ2-1	TRBD2	.	TGTGCCAGCAGTTACTCCAGCAGCGGGAGTGGCCATGAGCAGTTCTTC	CASSYSSSGSGHEQFF
15	TRBV6-5	TRBJ2-3	TRBD2	.	TGTGCCAGCAGTTACTCTAGCGGGAGTGCAGATACGCAGTATTTT	CASSYSSGSADTQYF
16	TRBV5-1	TRBJ1-3	TRBD1	.	TGCGCCAGCAGCTTGGAACCGACAGGGGCTGGAAACACCATATATTTT	CASSLEPTGAGNTIYF
15	TRBV7-9	TRBJ1-1	TRBD1	.	TGTGCCAGCAGCCCCAGACAGGGCGCGAACACTGAAGCTTTCTTT	CASSPRQGANTEAFF
15	TRBV4-1	TRBJ2-7	TRBD1	.	TGCGCCAGCAGCCAACCCCGACAGGGGATATACGAGCAGTACTTC	CASSQPRQGIYEQYF
11	TRBV20-1	TRBJ2-1	TRBD2	.	TGCAGTGCTAGCAGCGGGGGTGAGCAGTTCTTC	CSASSGGEQFF
15	TRBV5-6	TRBJ2-1	TRBD1	.	TGTGCCAGCAGCTTGGTGGGACAGGTCTTCGGTGAGCAGTTCTTC	CASSLVGQVFGEQFF
13	TRBV5-1	TRBJ2-7	.	.	TGCGCCAGCAGCTACGCAGGGGAGGGCGAGCAGTACTTC	CASSYAGEGEQYF
16	TRBV30	TRBJ2-4	.	.	TGTGCCTGGGATAGAGGGAATAGGTTAGCCAAAAACATTCAGTACTTC	CAWDRGNRLAKNIQYF
14	TRBV28	TRBJ1-6	TRBD1	few	TGTGCCAGTACCCGCGACAGGGCGGGCTCACCCCTCCACTTT	CASTRDRAGSPLHF
14	TRBV7-9	TRBJ2-7	.	.	TGTGCCAGCAGCTTAGGGACAATGGACTACGAGCAGTACTTC	CASSLGTMDYEQYF
15	TRBV5-6	TRBJ2-5	.	few	TGTGCCAGCAGCTCCCAAATAGGGCTAGGGGGGACCCAGTACTTC	CASSSQIGLGGTQYF
11	TRBV6-5	TRBJ2-7	.	.	TGTGCCAGCAGTTCCCGGTTTTCGCAGTACTTC	CASSSRFSQYF
15	TRBV28	TRBJ2-3	TRBD1	.	TGTGCCAGCAGTGAGACAGGGGCATGGACAGATACGCAGTATTTT	CASSETGAWTDTQYF
15	TRBV21-1	TRBJ1-1	.	.	TGTGCCAGCACTACGAAACATTTCCCGAACACTGAAGCTTTCTTT	CASTTKHFPNTEAFF
13	TRBV6-5	TRBJ2-5	.	.	TGTGCCAGCAGTTACTCCCGACTAGTCGTCCAGTACTTC	CASSYSRLVVQYF
13	TRBV19	TRBJ1-2	.	.	TGTGCCAGTAGTATAGGCAGGGAGGCTGGCTACACCTTC	CASSIGREAGYTF
15	TRBV5-6	TRBJ2-2	.	.	TGTGCCAGCAGCTCTGGGTCTTTCAACACCGGGGAGCTGTTTTTT	CASSSGSFNTGELFF
15	TRBV7-9	TRBJ2-7	.	.	TGTGCCAGCAGCTTACAGACAGGACCTACGGGCGAGCAGTACTTC	CASSLQTGPTGEQYF
14	TRBV10-3	TRBJ1-6	TRBD1	.	TGTGCCACCACGCCGAGACAGGGGGATTCACCCCTCCACTTT	CATTPRQGDSPLHF
17	TRBV5-1	TRBJ2-3	TRBD2	.	TGCGCCAGCAGCTCTTATGGGACTAGCGGGGGCACAGATACGCAGTATTTT	CASSSYGTSGGTDTQYF
13	TRBV11-2	TRBJ2-5	TRBD1	.	TGTGCCAGCAGCCAGGGGGACAGAGAGACCCAGTACTTC	CASSQGDRETQYF
15	TRBV15	TRBJ1-3	.	few	TGTGCCACCAGCAGAGATAACAGGGCTGGAAACACCATATATTTT	CATSRDNRAGNTIYF
16	TRBV5-1	TRBJ1-6	.	many	TGCGCCAGCAGCTTGGACGGGGGCGGGTATAATTCACCCCTCCACTTT	CASSLDGGGYNSPLHF
15	TRBV6-5	TRBJ1-1	TRBD1	.	TGTGCCAGCAGGCTCGAACAGGGGGAGAACACTGAAGCTTTCTTT	CASRLEQGENTEAFF
16	TRBV5-4	TRBJ2-3	TRBD2	.	TGTGCCAGCAGCTTGGCGCTAGCGGGAGGGCTAGATACGCAGTATTTT	CASSLALAGGLDTQYF
12	TRBV2	TRBJ1-4	.	.	TGTGCCAGCAGTGGGATCGGGGGGAAAATGTTTTTT	CASSGIGGKMFF
13	TRBV29-1	TRBJ1-5	.	few	TGCAGCGTTACTTGGGGGAGGGATCAGCCCCAGCATTTT	CSVTWGRDQPQHF
12	TRBV29-1	TRBJ1-1	TRBD1	.	TGCAGCGTCTCGACAGGGACTAGCCAAGCTTTCTTT	CSVSTGTSQAFF
14	TRBV6-5	TRBJ1-2	.	.	TGTGCCAGCAGAGGTGCAGGATCGAGCTATGGCTACACCTTC	CASRGAGSSYGYTF
14	TRBV5-1	TRBJ2-5	.	.	TGCGCCAGCAGCTTAGGGACTCTTCAAGAGACCCAGTACTTC	CASSLGTLQETQYF
15	TRBV27	TRBJ1-3	.	.	TGTGCCAGCAGTTTATATCCAGGGTCTGGAAACACCATATATTTT	CASSLYPGSGNTIYF
15	TRBV7-2	TRBJ2-7	TRBD2	.	TGTGCCAGCAACCTACCGTTTAGCGGGAGTAGCGAGCAGTACTTC	CASNLPFSGSSEQYF
10	TRBV6-1	TRBJ2-5	.	.	TGTGCCAGCAGTGAAGAGACCCAGTACTTC	CASSEETQYF
15	TRBV2	TRBJ2-3	TRBD2	.	TGTGCCAGCCAGGAGACTAGCCAGAACACAGATACGCAGTATTTT	CASQETSQNTDTQYF
16	TRBV29-1	TRBJ2-7	.	.	TGCAGCGTCGTCGGAGAGGCGAAAATTCTGCCCTACGAGCAGTACTTC	CSVVGEAKILPYEQYF
13	TRBV19	TRBJ2-3	.	once	TGTGCCCCTAGGCCAGCCCCTACAGATACGCAGTATTTT	CAPRPAPTDTQYF
15	TRBV5-1	TRBJ1-4	TRBD1	.	TGCGCCAGCAGCACCACTCAGGGGGCTGGTGAAAAACTGTTTTTT	CASSTTQGAGEKLFF
16	TRBV9	TRBJ2-5	TRBD2	.	TGTGCCAGCAGCGCCGCTGGCGGGAGGGTCCCAGAGACCCAGTACTTC	CASSAAGGRVPETQYF
13	TRBV28	TRBJ2-7	.	.	TGTGCCAGCAGTTTGGCAAGTGCCTACGAGCAGTACTTC	CASSLASAYEQYF
15	TRBV11-3	TRBJ2-2	.	.	TGTGCCAGCAGCTTAGTGGTAACTGGGATCGGGGAGCTGTTTTTT	CASSLVVTGIGELFF
14	TRBV5-6	TRBJ1-1	.	.	TGTGCCAGCAGCTTTAAAAAGAGCTACACTGAAGCTTTCTTT	CASSFKKSYTEAFF
15	TRBV5-1	TRBJ2-3	.	.	TGCGCCAGCAGCGAAACGGCTAGAAGCACAGATACGCAGTATTTT	CASSETARSTDTQYF
15	TRBV7-2	TRBJ1-4	TRBD1	.	TGTGCCAGCAGCTCCAGACAGGGGGGGAATGAAAAACTGTTTTTT	CASSSRQGGNEKLFF
15	TRBV7-8	TRBJ1-5	.	.	TGTGCCAGCAGCCCCCCCCCGCCGGGGGATCAGCCCCAGCATTTT	CASSPPPPGDQPQHF
14	TRBV2	TRBJ2-7	.	.	TGTGCCAGCAGTGGTGGAGGAAACTCCTACGAGCAGTACTTC	CASSGGGNSYEQYF
14	TRBV5-1	TRBJ1-1	.	once	TGCGCCAGCAGCTTGGCTCATCCCGGTGGGGAAGCTTTCTTT	CASSLAHPGGEAFF
13	TRBV7-3	TRBJ2-7	.	.	TGTGCCAGCAGCTTAGTGTGGTCCTACGAGCAGTACTTC	CASSLVWSYEQYF
14	TRBV9	TRBJ2-3	TRBD1	.	TGTGCCAGCAGCGGGACAGGGGCGACTGATACGCAGTATTTT	CASSGTGATDTQYF
16	TRBV7-6	TRBJ1-5	.	.	TGTGCCAGCAGCTTAGTGGCAGGGGATGGCAATCAGCCCCAGCATTTT	CASSLVAGDGNQPQHF
15	TRBV6-1	TRBJ2-3	.	few	TGTGCCAGCAGTCAACGCCCTTGGCCCGGCGATACGCAGTATTTT	CASSQRPWPGDTQYF
12	TRBV27	TRBJ1-6	.	.	TGTGCCAGCAGTTTCAGTAATTCACCCCTCCACTTT	CASSFSNSPLHF
14	TRBV14	TRBJ2-4	TRBD1	.	TGTGCCAGCAGCCAAGTAGGGGGCCAAAACATTCAGTACTTC	CASSQVGGQNIQYF
15	TRBV7-2	TRBJ2-7	.	few	TGTGCCAGCAGCCCCACAACGGACACCTCCTACGAGCAGTACTTC	CASSPTTDTSYEQYF
16	TRBV4-1	TRBJ1-1	TRBD1	many	TGCGCCAGCAGCCAAAATCCGGGACAGGGGAACACTGAAGCTTTCTTT	CASSQNPGQGNTEAFF